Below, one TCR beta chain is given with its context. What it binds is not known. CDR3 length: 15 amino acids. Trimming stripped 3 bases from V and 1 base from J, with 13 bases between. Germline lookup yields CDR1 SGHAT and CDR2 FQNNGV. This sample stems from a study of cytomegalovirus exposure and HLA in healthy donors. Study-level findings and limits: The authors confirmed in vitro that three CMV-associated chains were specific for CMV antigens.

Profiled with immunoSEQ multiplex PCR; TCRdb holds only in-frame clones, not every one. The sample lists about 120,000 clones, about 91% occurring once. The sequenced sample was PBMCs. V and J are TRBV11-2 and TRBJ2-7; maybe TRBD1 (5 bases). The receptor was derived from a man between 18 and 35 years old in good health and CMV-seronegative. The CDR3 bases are TGTGCCAGCAGCTTCGGACACTACCATTCCTACGAGCAGTACTTC. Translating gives CASSFGHYHSYEQYF.